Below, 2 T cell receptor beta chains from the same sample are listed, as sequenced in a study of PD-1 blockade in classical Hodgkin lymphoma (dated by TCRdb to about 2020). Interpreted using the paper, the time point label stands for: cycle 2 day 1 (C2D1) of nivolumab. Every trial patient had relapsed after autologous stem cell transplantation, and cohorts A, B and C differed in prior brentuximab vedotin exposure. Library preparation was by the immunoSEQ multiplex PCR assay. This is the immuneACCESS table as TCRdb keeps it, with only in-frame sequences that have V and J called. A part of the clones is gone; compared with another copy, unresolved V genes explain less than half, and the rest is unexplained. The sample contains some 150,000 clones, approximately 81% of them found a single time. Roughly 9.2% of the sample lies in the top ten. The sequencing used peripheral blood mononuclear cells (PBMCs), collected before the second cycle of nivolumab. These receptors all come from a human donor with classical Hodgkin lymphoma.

The CDR3 DNA reads as TGCGCCAGCAGCTTGCTTGGGGGGCCGGACACTGAAGCTTTCTTT. Its protein is CASSLLGGPDTEAFF. This chain links TRBV5-1 with TRBJ1-1; possible D gene TRBD1, 6 bases. Germline V lookup: CDR1 SGHRS, CDR2 YFSETQ. V was pared by 1 base and J by 3 bases, with 13 bases between. The CDR3 length is 15 residues.

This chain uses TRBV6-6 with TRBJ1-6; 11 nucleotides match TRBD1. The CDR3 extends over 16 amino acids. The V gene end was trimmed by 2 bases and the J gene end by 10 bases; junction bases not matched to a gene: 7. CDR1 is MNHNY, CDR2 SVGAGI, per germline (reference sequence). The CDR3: CASSYHGQGAQSPLHF. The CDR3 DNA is TGTGCCAGCAGTTACCACGGACAGGGGGCACAATCACCCCTCCACTTT.